This TCR beta chain originates from a study of blood T cell repertoires in COVID-19. Sequenced by immunoSEQ multiplex PCR; TCRdb stores in-frame clones only, minus some. The sample consists of about 110,000 clones, 88% of them appearing once. This CDR3 region has 18 residues. V shed 4 bases and J shed 5 bases, with 24 bases lying between them. The V gene's germline CDR1 is SGHTA and CDR2 FQGNSA. Sequenced material: peripheral blood. The chain employs TRBV7-2 and TRBJ2-1; tentatively, D is TRBD2 (5 bases). The source is a woman in her fifties or sixties with acute or convalescent COVID-19. The CDR3 sequence: CASSSRGGLILGNNEQFF. CDR3 nucleotides: TGTGCCAGCAGCTCTCGCGGCGGGCTAATCCTAGGGAACAATGAGCAGTTCTTC.